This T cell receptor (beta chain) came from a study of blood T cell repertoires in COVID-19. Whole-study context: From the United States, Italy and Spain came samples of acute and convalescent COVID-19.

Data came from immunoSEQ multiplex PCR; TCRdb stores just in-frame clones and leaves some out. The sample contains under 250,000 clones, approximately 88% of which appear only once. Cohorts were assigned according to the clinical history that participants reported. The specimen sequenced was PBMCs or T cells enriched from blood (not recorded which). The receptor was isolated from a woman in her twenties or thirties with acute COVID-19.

This chain's CDR3 is CASNPGQGNNNQPQHF. The CDR3 coding sequence is TGTGCCAGCAATCCGGGACAGGGCAATAACAATCAGCCCCAGCATTTT. The V gene is TRBV2, the J gene TRBJ1-5, with TRBD1 matching 9 bases. The CDR3 spans 16 residues. Germline assignment: CDR1 SNHLY and CDR2 FYNNEI. After removal of 7 bases from V and 3 bases from J, the junction contained 10 bases not matched to a gene. Combining the CDR3 with reference TRBV2 and TRBJ1-5 gives the whole variable domain EPEVTQTPSHQVTQMGQEVILRCVPISNHLYFYWYRQILGQKVEFLVSFYNNEISEKSEIFDDQFSVERPDGSNFTLKIRSTKLEDSAMYFCASNPGQGNNNQPQHFGDGTRLSIL.